This TCR beta chain is drawn from a study of blood T cell repertoires in COVID-19. Study-level background: COVID-19 samples, acute and convalescent, were from the United States, Italy and Spain. T cells, B-cell-depleted T cells, or PBMCs provided the cDNA or gDNA that served as material.

CDR1 is KGHSH and CDR2 is LQKENI in the germline V gene. Unmatched junction bases numbered 7, after V lost 1 base and J lost 3 bases. There are 16 residues in the CDR3. The authors' processing: Amplification with reference gene primers provided the estimates of nucleated cell counts. Sequencing was performed with immunoSEQ multiplex PCR; in TCRdb, only in-frame clones are kept and a portion is missing. V and J calls plus clone size are reproduced from that table; the DNA served to infer D and trimming. Of about 53,000 clones listed, 86% are singletons. Sequences were obtained from peripheral blood. The rearrangement uses TRBV18 and TRBJ2-7; 9 bases line up with TRBD1. This TCR was recovered from a man older than 75 with acute or convalescent COVID-19. CDR3 residues: CASSPRVTGGSYEQYF. CDR3 in DNA: TGTGCCAGCTCACCACGAGTAACAGGGGGCAGCTACGAGCAGTACTTC.